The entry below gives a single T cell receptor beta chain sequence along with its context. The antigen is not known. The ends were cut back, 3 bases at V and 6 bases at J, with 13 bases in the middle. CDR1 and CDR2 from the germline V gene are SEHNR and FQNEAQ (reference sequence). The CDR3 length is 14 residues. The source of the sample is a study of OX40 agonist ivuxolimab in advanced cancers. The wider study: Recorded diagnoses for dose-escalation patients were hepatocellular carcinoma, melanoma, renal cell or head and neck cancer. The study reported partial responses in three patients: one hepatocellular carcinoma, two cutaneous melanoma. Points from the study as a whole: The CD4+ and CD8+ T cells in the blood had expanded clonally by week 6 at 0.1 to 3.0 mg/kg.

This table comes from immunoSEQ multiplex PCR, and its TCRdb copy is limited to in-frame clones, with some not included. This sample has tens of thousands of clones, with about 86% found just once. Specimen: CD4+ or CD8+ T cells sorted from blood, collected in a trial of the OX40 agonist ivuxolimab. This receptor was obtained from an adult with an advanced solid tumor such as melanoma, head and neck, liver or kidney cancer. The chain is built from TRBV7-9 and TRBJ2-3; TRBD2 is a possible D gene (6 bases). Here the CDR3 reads CASSFGGSADTQYF. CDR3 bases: TGTGCCAGCAGCTTCGGGGGTTCGGCGGATACGCAGTATTTT.